This note documents a single TCR beta chain sequence. This same CDR3 is encoded by further DNA sequences in the sample. The sample comes from a study of blood T cell repertoires in COVID-19. Study-wide background: The cDNA or gDNA used as material had been derived from T cells, B-cell-depleted T cells, or PBMCs.

Sequencing was performed with immunoSEQ multiplex PCR; in TCRdb, only in-frame clones are kept and a portion is missing. Here the sample spans roughly 260,000 clones, 82% being singletons. The ends were cut back, 3 bases at V and 0 bases at J, with 3 bases in the middle. CDR1 and CDR2 from the germline V gene are SGHVS and FQNEAQ. The CDR3 covers 12 residues. The sequence derives from a young woman with acute or convalescent COVID-19. The material sequenced was peripheral blood. The chain recombines TRBV7-8 with TRBJ2-7; D not resolved. The CDR3 spells CASSLSSYEQYF. The CDR3 region has the DNA TGTGCCAGCAGCTTGAGCTCCTACGAGCAGTACTTC.